One and the same sample provided the 28 T cell receptor beta chains below, sequenced in a study of blood T cells in healthy people across ages. With a J-beta primer mix and a sample-barcoded 5' primer, a second PCR ran about 6 to 11 cycles. TCRdb reprocessed the 5' RACE reads with MiXCR, giving one entry per CDR3 protein. Found here are under 800,000 distinct CDR3 sequences, approximately 43% of them singletons; the top ten hold 20% to 25%. The material sequenced was blood. The receptors here all came from a woman between 55 and 75 years old in good health.

As concerns this clonotype: A read error may be the cause here, since a much bigger clone is one base away. J is TRBJ2-1 and V is TRBV29-1, with 10 bases matching TRBD2. The CDR3 consists of 15 residues. Germline V gene data show CDR1 as SQVTM and CDR2 as ANQGSEA. CDR3 amino acids: CTVQREGSSYNEQFF. CDR3 sequence (DNA): TGCACCGTTCAGCGGGAGGGGAGTTCCTACAATGAGCAGTTCTTC.

This clonotype was seen at least ten times. The chain uses TRBV7-2 and TRBJ2-7; 9 nucleotides line up with TRBD2. J was trimmed by 6 bases and V by 4 bases; bases with no gene match: 4. This CDR3 region has 13 residues. Germline CDR1 is SGHTA and CDR2 is FQGNSA. CDR3 DNA: TGTGCCAGCAGCTGGGGACTAGCCGGCGAGCAGTACTTC. It yields the protein CASSWGLAGEQYF.

This clonotype has only a few counts. This rearrangement joins TRBV7-8 to TRBJ2-3; D is ambiguous. Deletions cut 5 bases from V and 4 bases from J, with 10 bases between. The CDR3 runs to 13 residues. Germline V gives CDR1 SGHVS, CDR2 FQNEAQ. The CDR3 DNA sequence: TGTGCCAGCAGCGAAAATGTCGCAGATACGCAGTATTTT. Its protein product is CASSENVADTQYF.

In the case of this clonotype: One junction end does not reproduce the germline sequence, and a read error may be involved. This chain links TRBV5-1 with TRBJ2-1, with 11 bases aligning to TRBD2. CDR1 and CDR2 (germline): SGHRS, YFSETQ. CDR3 length: 14 amino acids. The CDR3 coding sequence is TGCGCCAGCAGCCAGGGGACTAGCGGCAATGAGCGGTTCTTC. Protein sequence: CASSQGTSGNERFF.

V and J are TRBV29-1 and TRBJ2-7; D might be TRBD2 (6 bases). This CDR3 is 12 amino acids long. The germline gives CDR1 SQVTM, CDR2 ANQGSEA. Deletions cut 4 bases from V and 1 base from J, with 8 bases between. The CDR3 region is CSVASESYEQYF. In DNA form, the CDR3 reads TGCAGCGTTGCTAGCGAGTCCTACGAGCAGTACTTC.

This clonotype came up many times. The rearrangement joins TRBV3-1 to TRBJ2-7, with TRBD2 identical over 10 bases. This CDR3 is 15 amino acids long. The V and J ends lost 0 bases and 6 bases, in that order; junction bases with no gene match: 5. CDR1 and CDR2 (germline): LGHDT, YNNKEL (reference sequence). The CDR3, as DNA: TGTGCCAGCAGCCAAGATCCCAGCGGGGGGGCCGAGCAGTACTTC. This translates into CASSQDPSGGAEQYF.

This clonotype was seen many times. The chain uses TRBV3-1 and TRBJ2-3; D is unclear. The V gene lost 1 base and the J gene lost 8 bases, with 7 bases spanning the gap. In germline, CDR1 is LGHDT, CDR2 YNNKEL (reference sequence). The length of the CDR3 is 12 residues. CDR3 amino acids: CASSQVVATQYF. The CDR3 DNA follows: TGTGCCAGCAGCCAAGTGGTTGCTACGCAGTATTTT.

The table lists this clonotype with many counts. The CDR3 DNA reads TGTGCCAGCAGCGTAGAATCGGATGAGCAGTTCTTC. Translating it yields CASSVESDEQFF. The V and J genes are TRBV9 and TRBJ2-1; no firm D call. The CDR3 consists of 12 residues. Deletions cut 0 bases from V and 8 bases from J, with 6 bases between. Germline V gene sequence: CDR1 SGDLS, CDR2 YYNGEE.

This clonotype has more than one count but fewer than ten. The chain has TRBV12-3 or TRBV12-4 and TRBJ1-2; possible D gene TRBD1, 5 bases. The CDR3 is 14 residues long. V lost 6 bases to trimming and J lost 0 bases, with 11 bases between them. For the CDR3, the DNA is TGTGCCAGCAGGGAGACAGTTCCTAACTATGGCTACACCTTC. Translating it yields CASRETVPNYGYTF.

Turning to this clonotype: Being one base from a much bigger clone, this may be a read error. The limits of the CDR3 on the DNA are not certain, so only TCRdb's listed CDR3 is given. The chain is built from TRBV29-1 and TRBJ2-1. Germline assignment: CDR1 SQVTM and CDR2 ANQGSEA. The CDR3 has 15 amino acids, counting both end residues. The CDR3 region is CSVELARNFGNEQFF.

V gene TRBV5-5 combines with J gene TRBJ2-2; D uncertain. This CDR3 region has 13 residues. Between the trimmed V and J ends, which lost 8 bases and 6 bases, there was a span of 14 bases. Germline V lookup: CDR1 SGHKS, CDR2 YYEKEE (reference sequence). CDR3 protein: CASSGFSPGELFF. DNA for the CDR3: TGTGCCAGTTCGGGCTTCAGTCCCGGGGAGCTGTTTTTT.

This clonotype has only a few counts. This rearrangement joins TRBV7-9 to TRBJ2-3; D gene ambiguous. V shed 2 bases and J shed 5 bases, with 8 bases lying between them. Per the germline V gene, CDR1 is SEHNR and CDR2 is FQNEAQ (reference sequence). This CDR3 spans 13 amino acids. For the CDR3, the DNA is TGTGCCAGCAGCTTATTTGCGGAAGATACGCAGTATTTT. Amino acid sequence: CASSLFAEDTQYF.

Notes on this clonotype: At one end the junction does not follow the germline gene, possibly because of a read error. The rearrangement links TRBV18 to TRBJ2-5, with D possibly being TRBD1 (6 bases). CDR3 length: 14 residues. In germline, CDR1 is KGHSH, CDR2 LQKENI. CDR3 nucleotides: TGTGCCAGCTCACCCAGGGGCAGGGAAGAGACCCCGTACTTC. Translating it yields CASSPRGREETPYF.

The CDR3 reads CASSFNRGVFF. The CDR3 DNA reads as TGTGCCAGCAGTTTCAACAGGGGGGTTTTCTTT. V gene TRBV28 combines with J gene TRBJ1-1; 8 bases fit TRBD1. This CDR3 region has 11 residues. Germline V lookup: CDR1 MDHEN, CDR2 SYDVKM. V lost 3 bases, J lost 13 bases, and 4 bases stayed unmatched. The full variable domain, its missing parts supplied by reference TRBV28 and TRBJ1-1, is DVKVTQSSRYLVKRTGEKVFLECVQDMDHENMFWYRQDPGLGLRLIYFSYDVKMKEKGDIPEGYSVSREKKERFSLILESASTNQTSMYLCASSFNRGVFFGQGTRLTVV.

This clonotype appeared a few times. J is TRBJ2-5 and V is TRBV28, with D maybe TRBD1 (5 bases). The V end lost 6 bases, the J end lost 2 bases, and 10 bases lay between the germline ends. Germline V gene sequence: CDR1 MDHEN, CDR2 SYDVKM. The CDR3 totals 13 residues. CDR3 loop: CASRTVMQETQYF. The DNA of the CDR3 is TGTGCCAGCAGGACAGTAATGCAAGAGACCCAGTACTTC.

This clonotype was observed once. The V and J genes are TRBV4-2 and TRBJ1-1, with D tentatively TRBD1 (5 bases). This CDR3 spans 16 amino acids. In germline, CDR1 is LGHNA, CDR2 YNFKEQ. V was shortened by 3 bases and J by 1 base, with 15 bases between the two germline ends. CDR3 nucleotides: TGTGCCAGCAGCCAGGGCGTCGCAGGGCCGAACACTGAAGCTTTCTTT. This encodes CASSQGVAGPNTEAFF.

The rearrangement joins TRBV27 to TRBJ2-5, with D unresolved. The CDR3 extends over 14 amino acids. Germline-derived CDR1 and CDR2 are MNHEY and SMNVEV (reference sequence). V lost 5 bases, J lost 5 bases, and 15 bases lay in between. CDR3 region: CASSPLGWPETQYF. In DNA, the CDR3 is TGTGCCAGCAGTCCTCTCGGGTGGCCTGAGACCCAGTACTTC.

This clonotype was seen a few times. The V and J genes are TRBV12-3 or TRBV12-4 and TRBJ2-7; 8 bases align to TRBD2. V shed 5 bases, J shed 10 bases, and the junction held 7 bases outside the gene matches. This CDR3 contains 12 residues. CDR3 coding DNA: TGTGCCAGCAGTGCCGGGGGGGGGATTCAGTACTTC. Translation: CASSAGGGIQYF.

This clonotype was seen a handful of times. V gene TRBV11-2 combines with J gene TRBJ1-6, with 7 bases aligning to TRBD1. Germline V gene data show CDR1 as SGHAT and CDR2 as FQNNGV. CDR3 length: 17 amino acids. Trimming cost V 1 base and J 8 bases; bases outside gene matches: 11. CDR3 loop: CASSLVHRGAKYSPLHF. The CDR3 bases are TGTGCCAGCAGCTTAGTGCACAGGGGCGCCAAATATTCACCCCTCCACTTT.

This clonotype was recorded many times. The V call is TRBV6-2 or TRBV6-3, the J call TRBJ2-3; the D gene is possibly TRBD2 (6 bases). The V end lost 6 bases, the J end lost 2 bases, and 12 bases lay between the germline ends. Germline V gene lookup returns CDR1 MNHEY and CDR2 SVGEGT. This CDR3 is 14 amino acids long. Here the CDR3 reads CASSLADHTDTQYF. The DNA of the CDR3 is TGTGCCAGCAGCTTAGCGGACCACACAGATACGCAGTATTTT.

The chain has TRBV20-1 and TRBJ2-3; tentative D call: TRBD1 (5 bases). V was clipped by 4 bases and J by 5 bases, with 13 bases between them. Germline V gene sequence: CDR1 DFQATT, CDR2 SNEGSKA (reference sequence). The CDR3 is 13 residues long. The CDR3 nucleotides read TGCAGTGCTAAGGACAAGATCATAGATACGCAGTATTTT. This sequence encodes CSAKDKIIDTQYF.

The rearrangement links TRBV4-2 to TRBJ2-1, with unresolved D. Per the germline V gene, CDR1 is LGHNA and CDR2 is YNFKEQ. V lost 1 base and J 0 bases, leaving 7 bases between the germline ends. The CDR3 loop spans 15 amino acids. Here the CDR3 DNA reads TGTGCCAGCAGCCAAGGCTTCAGCTCCTACAATGAGCAGTTCTTC. This translates into CASSQGFSSYNEQFF.

The V call is TRBV25-1, the J call TRBJ2-7, with D possibly being TRBD1 (7 bases). The CDR3 has 13 residues. In germline, CDR1 is MGHDK, CDR2 SYGVNS. Trimming took 6 bases from V and 3 from J, leaving 12 bases between them. The chain's CDR3 is CASRRDSVYEQYF. The DNA of the CDR3 is TGTGCCAGCAGGCGGGACAGCGTCTACGAGCAGTACTTC.

Many counts were recorded for this clonotype. CDR3: CASTETSLVYQETQYF. DNA of the CDR3: TGTGCCAGCACCGAGACTAGTCTGGTGTACCAAGAGACCCAGTACTTC. The chain recombines TRBV7-2 with TRBJ2-5; D is possibly TRBD2 (6 bases). This CDR3 comprises 16 residues. Trimming removed 7 bases at V and 0 bases at J, with 18 bases between. In germline, CDR1 is SGHTA, CDR2 FQGNSA.

This clonotype was picked up one time. The gene calls are TRBV21-1 and TRBJ2-5; the tabulated D call, TRBD2, remains unverified against the DNA. The assigned J gene may be wrong: the sequence end matches TRBJ2-7 better. TRBV21-1 is tagged as a pseudogene. This CDR3 has 14 amino acids. CDR3: CASPGLAVPYEQYF. The CDR3 nucleotides read TGTGCCAGCCCAGGACTAGCGGTCCCCTACGAGCAGTACTTC.

This clonotype occurred many times. The CDR3 is CASSNYNEQFF. CDR3 bases: TGTGCCAGCAGCAACTACAATGAGCAGTTCTTC. V gene TRBV19 combines with J gene TRBJ2-1, with D hard to call. Trimming took 9 bases from V and 3 from J, leaving 6 bases between them. The CDR3 is 11 amino acids. Germline V gene data show CDR1 as LNHDA and CDR2 as SQIVND (reference sequence).

The rearrangement joins TRBV15 to TRBJ2-1; no definite D call. The CDR3 is 16 residues long. Per the germline V gene, CDR1 is LNHNV and CDR2 is YYDKDF (reference sequence). With 0 bases removed from V and 0 bases from J, the gap between germline ends came to 9 bases. The CDR3 DNA is TGTGCCACCAGCAGAGATAAGGTCCTCTCCTACAATGAGCAGTTCTTC. Translation gives CATSRDKVLSYNEQFF.

V is TRBV20-1 and J is TRBJ2-7, with 9 bases aligning to TRBD2. Looked up from germline, CDR1 is DFQATT and CDR2 is SNEGSKA (reference sequence). The V gene end was trimmed by 3 bases and the J gene end by 3 bases; junction bases not matched to a gene: 6. The CDR3 sequence is 14 residues long. DNA for the CDR3: TGCAGTGCTAGGGGTGGTAGCGGGAGCTACGAGCAGTACTTC. Protein product: CSARGGSGSYEQYF.